Shown below are 15 T cell receptor beta chains from a single sample sequenced in a study of T cells in Graves' hyperthyroidism and ophthalmopathy. Using RNA transcripts as the source, TCR beta CDR3 regions were amplified. The HTBI primer set was used in a first-round RT-PCR of the TCR CDR3. Via MiXCR, TCRdb re-called the multiplex PCR reads, giving one row per CDR3 protein. The sample yields over 500,000 distinct CDR3 sequences, 40% to 50% seen once. The sequencing input was peripheral blood or thyroid tissue (not recorded which). The receptors were gathered from an adult woman with Graves' disease, either hyperthyroidism or ophthalmopathy (not recorded which).

The chain links TRBV7-2 to TRBJ1-4; possibly TRBD1 for D (6 bases). Germline lookup yields CDR1 SGHTA and CDR2 FQGNSA. The CDR3 is 15 residues long. The germline V and J ends were trimmed by 3 bases and 6 bases, with 14 bases remaining between them. CDR3 nucleotides: TGTGCCAGCAGCTTGAACCAAGGGGGACATGAAAAACTGTTTTTT. This gives the protein CASSLNQGGHEKLFF.

In this sample, this clonotype turned up once. The chain uses TRBV10-3 and TRBJ2-2, with D tentatively TRBD1 (7 bases). The CDR3 has 17 residues. V shed 10 bases and J shed 4 bases, with 25 bases lying between them. Germline CDR1 and CDR2: ENHRY and SYGVKD. CDR3 loop: CASSGGGKIMGTGELFF. The DNA for the CDR3 is TGTGCCAGCAGCGGAGGGGGCAAAATAATGGGCACCGGGGAGCTGTTTTTT.

This clonotype was detected many times. The chain recombines TRBV6-1 with TRBJ2-5; D not resolved. The germline CDR1 and CDR2 sequences are MNHNS and SASEGT. This CDR3 contains 12 residues. With 8 bases removed from V and 4 bases from J, the gap between germline ends came to 11 bases. The CDR3 DNA is TGTGCCAGCCAGTATGCGGCAGAGACCCAGTACTTC. Protein sequence: CASQYAAETQYF.

This clonotype was detected a few times. V gene TRBV12-3 or TRBV12-4 combines with J gene TRBJ2-2; a possible D gene is TRBD1 (5 bases). The CDR3 is made up of 15 amino acids. V was clipped by 7 bases and J by 2 bases, with 14 bases between them. The CDR3 is CASTPPRANTGELFF. The CDR3 nucleotides are TGTGCCAGCACCCCACCCAGGGCCAACACCGGGGAGCTGTTTTTT.

J is TRBJ2-5 and V is TRBV20-1, with D perhaps matching TRBD2 (6 bases). The J call may be faulty, since TRBJ2-1 better matches the DNA end. Germline V CDR1 and CDR2: DFQATT, SNEGSKA (reference sequence). This CDR3 is 14 amino acids long. The DNA for the CDR3 is TGCAGTGCTAGTCAATTGGGACTTCATAATGAGCAGTTCTTC. Encoded protein: CSASQLGLHNEQFF.

The chain links TRBV10-3 to TRBJ1-1; 12 bases fit TRBD1. The CDR3 length is 14 residues. The germline gives CDR1 ENHRY, CDR2 SYGVKD. The V segment lost 10 bases and the J segment 9 bases; nucleotides outside the gene matches: 12. The CDR3 loop is CASSYRDRGLKAFF. The CDR3 DNA reads TGTGCCAGCTCTTACCGGGACAGGGGGCTGAAAGCTTTCTTT.

At least ten counts were recorded for this clonotype. The genes are TRBV6-2 or TRBV6-3 and TRBJ2-5; the match to TRBD2 covers 9 bases. V lost 8 bases and J lost 4; bases outside the gene matches: 11. The germline V gene encodes CDR1 MNHEY and CDR2 SVGEGT. This CDR3 is built from 15 residues. The CDR3 DNA reads TGTGCCAGCTCACGGGGTAGCGGGAGAGGAGAGACCCAGTACTTC. This codes for CASSRGSGRGETQYF.

This clonotype came up many times. The chain couples TRBV5-1 to TRBJ2-6; the match to TRBD1 covers 8 bases. The V and J ends lost 4 bases and 4 bases, in that order; junction bases with no gene match: 22. The germline CDR1 and CDR2 sequences are SGHRS and YFSETQ. This CDR3 spans 21 amino acids. As DNA, the CDR3 is TGCGCCAGCAGCGTGCGGCCGGGTGTGAGACAGGGGTCATCAGGGGCCAACGTCCTGACTTTC. This encodes CASSVRPGVRQGSSGANVLTF.

The chain uses TRBV15 and TRBJ1-2; TRBD1 matches at 9 bases. Germline V lookup: CDR1 LNHNV, CDR2 YYDKDF (reference sequence). Trimming at V came to 2 bases and at J to 7 bases, leaving 8 bases not matched to a gene. This CDR3 has 15 amino acids. The CDR3 here is CATSRWGQGESGYTF. Written as DNA, the CDR3 is TGTGCCACCAGCAGATGGGGACAGGGAGAGTCTGGCTACACCTTC.

This clonotype came up a few times. The chain recombines TRBV2 with TRBJ2-3, with D perhaps TRBD2 (6 bases). The CDR3 spans 10 residues. The ends were cut back, 8 bases at V and 6 bases at J, with 6 bases in the middle. Per the germline V gene, CDR1 is SNHLY and CDR2 is FYNNEI. DNA for the CDR3: TGTGCCAGCCTAGCGGATACGCAGTATTTT. Translating it yields CASLADTQYF.

V and J are TRBV29-1 and TRBJ1-2; D is unclear. Germline CDR1 reads SQVTM; CDR2 reads ANQGSEA. The CDR3 totals 13 residues. V lost 4 bases, J lost 4 bases, and 13 bases lay in between. The CDR3 protein is CSVVDTTVYGYTF. CDR3 DNA: TGCAGCGTTGTTGATACCACAGTCTATGGCTACACCTTC.

Comments on this clonotype: This may be a read error: a much more frequent sequence differs by one nucleotide. V usage is TRBV7-2 and J usage is TRBJ2-7, with D maybe TRBD1 (6 bases). V lost 4 bases and J lost 0, with 13 bases in between. The CDR3 contains 15 residues. CDR1 and CDR2 (germline): SGHTA, FQGNSA. CDR3 nucleotide sequence: TGTGCCAGCAGCTCTAGACAGGAAATCTCCTACGAGCAGTACGTC. This encodes CASSSRQEISYEQYV.

In its sample, this clonotype was seen a few times. Just one base apart from a much larger clone, this may be a read error. The chain combines TRBV5-1 with TRBJ1-1; D might be TRBD1 (5 bases). This CDR3 is 13 amino acids long. Germline V lookup: CDR1 SGHRS, CDR2 YFSETQ. Here the CDR3 reads CASGLTGGTEAFF. CDR3 bases: TGCGCCAGCGGCTTAACCGGGGGCACTGAAGCTTTCTTT.

V gene TRBV7-9 combines with J gene TRBJ2-2; 10 bases match TRBD1. The CDR3 runs to 16 residues. V lost 6 bases, J lost 3 bases, and 7 bases stayed unmatched. In germline, CDR1 is SEHNR, CDR2 FQNEAQ (reference sequence). CDR3 region: CASRPRTGGYTGELFF. In DNA, the CDR3 is TGTGCCAGCAGGCCCCGGACAGGGGGATACACCGGGGAGCTGTTTTTT.

This sequence joins TRBV10-3 and TRBJ2-7; the match to TRBD1 covers 7 bases. This CDR3 comprises 15 residues. Germline V gene sequence: CDR1 ENHRY, CDR2 SYGVKD. Trimming removed 8 bases from V and 4 bases from J; junction bases left unmatched: 14. The DNA of the CDR3 is TGTGCCATCCGCGAATCAGGGGGAACAGTGTACGAGCAGTACTTC. The encoded protein is CAIRESGGTVYEQYF.